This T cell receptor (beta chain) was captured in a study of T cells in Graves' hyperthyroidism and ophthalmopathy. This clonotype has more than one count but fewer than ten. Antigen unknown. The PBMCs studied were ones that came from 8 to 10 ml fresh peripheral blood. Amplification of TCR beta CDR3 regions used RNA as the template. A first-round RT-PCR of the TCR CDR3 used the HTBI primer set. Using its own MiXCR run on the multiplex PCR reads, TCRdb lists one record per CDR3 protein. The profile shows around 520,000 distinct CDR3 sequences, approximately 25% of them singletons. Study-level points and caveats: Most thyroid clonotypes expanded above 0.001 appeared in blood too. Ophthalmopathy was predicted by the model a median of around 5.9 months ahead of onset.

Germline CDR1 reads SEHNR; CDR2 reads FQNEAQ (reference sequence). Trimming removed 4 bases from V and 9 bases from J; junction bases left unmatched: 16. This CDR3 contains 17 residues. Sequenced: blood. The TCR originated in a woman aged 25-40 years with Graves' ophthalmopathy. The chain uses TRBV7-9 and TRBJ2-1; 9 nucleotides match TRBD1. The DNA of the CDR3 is TGTGCCAGCAGCTCCCCCCCGGGACAGGGTCGTTCAGCTGAGCAGTTCTTC. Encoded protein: CASSSPPGQGRSAEQFF.